These 32 T cell receptor beta chains were all obtained from the same sample, sequenced in a study of blood T cells in healthy people across ages. The authors ran a second PCR of about 7 to 11 cycles using a sample-barcoded 5' primer and a J-beta primer mix. MiXCR, run by TCRdb on the 5' RACE reads, gives a single entry per CDR3 protein. In the table there are roughly 2 million distinct CDR3 sequences, around 50% of which are singletons. Sequenced input: blood. These receptors all come from a woman aged 40 to 55 in good health.

The CDR3, as DNA: TGTGCCAGCCGGACAGGCCTTCTCTATGGCTACACCTTC. It is translated as CASRTGLLYGYTF. The chain combines TRBV28 with TRBJ1-2; 7 nucleotides match TRBD1. Per the germline V gene, CDR1 is MDHEN and CDR2 is SYDVKM. The CDR3 length is 13 residues. V shed 8 bases, J shed 4 bases, and the junction held 7 bases outside the gene matches.

The rearrangement links TRBV4-3 to TRBJ2-5; a possible D gene is TRBD2 (7 bases). Germline lookup yields CDR1 LGHNA and CDR2 YSLEER. V was cut by 1 base and J by 6 bases, with 18 bases left in between. CDR3 size: 16 residues. CDR3 residues: CASSQGWGGGDKTQYF. CDR3 DNA: TGCGCCAGCAGCCAAGGTTGGGGGGGGGGCGACAAGACCCAGTACTTC.

In this sample, this clonotype turned up a few times. The chain employs TRBV29-1 and TRBJ2-6, with 8 positions matching TRBD1. Germline trimming cut 3 bases from V and 3 bases from J; bases unmatched to any gene: 7. Germline CDR1 is SQVTM and CDR2 is ANQGSEA. The CDR3 totals 16 residues. CDR3 sequence: CSVEVRTGIGANVLTF. The CDR3 DNA is TGCAGCGTTGAGGTGCGGACAGGGATTGGGGCCAACGTCCTGACTTTC.

A few counts support this clonotype. V is TRBV7-9 and J is TRBJ2-1, with 10 bases fitting TRBD2. Germline loops: CDR1 SEHNR, CDR2 FQNEAQ (reference sequence). The junction had 5 bases not matched to a gene; V was cut back by 3 bases and J by 6 bases. The CDR3 has 15 amino acids. In nucleotides, the CDR3 is TGTGCCAGCAGCTTTGTCCCTAGCGGGGGCAATGAGCAGTTCTTC. This encodes CASSFVPSGGNEQFF.

The CDR3 protein is CASSKSGQGPSPLHF. In nucleotides, the CDR3 is TGTGCCAGCAGTAAGTCCGGGCAGGGACCTTCACCCCTCCACTTT. This chain links TRBV2 with TRBJ1-6; maybe TRBD1 (5 bases). The ends were cut back, 5 bases at V and 9 bases at J, with 17 bases in the middle. CDR1 and CDR2 from the germline V gene are SNHLY and FYNNEI. This CDR3 contains 15 residues.

The chain recombines TRBV12-3 or TRBV12-4 with TRBJ2-3, with 10 bases that match TRBD2. CDR3 size: 16 residues. Losses at the gene ends were 5 bases for V and 3 bases for J; bases not matched to a gene: 8. Written as DNA, the CDR3 is TGTGCCAGCAGTCCTTTGGCTAGCGGGGGAACAGATACGCAGTATTTT. Protein product: CASSPLASGGTDTQYF.

This clonotype has a single count. V and J are TRBV4-2 and TRBJ2-1, with 14 bases fitting TRBD2. Trimming removed 0 bases from V and 5 bases from J; junction bases left unmatched: 6. Germline CDR1 reads LGHNA; CDR2 reads YNFKEQ. The CDR3 has 18 residues. The CDR3 sequence: CASSQDTLTSGGDNEQFF. The DNA for the CDR3 is TGTGCCAGCAGCCAAGATACCCTGACTAGCGGGGGGGACAATGAGCAGTTCTTC.

V and J are TRBV7-9 and TRBJ1-2, with D maybe TRBD1 (6 bases). The germline V gene has CDR1 SEHNR and CDR2 FQNEAQ (reference sequence). The CDR3 sequence is 13 residues long. The V end lost 5 bases, the J end lost 3 bases, and 10 bases lay between the germline ends. CDR3 DNA sequence: TGTGCCAGCAGCCGGGGACACGACTATGGCTACACCTTC. Translating it yields CASSRGHDYGYTF.

The V call is TRBV29-1, the J call TRBJ2-7, with 14 bases matching TRBD2. CDR3 length: 16 amino acids. Germline lookup yields CDR1 SQVTM and CDR2 ANQGSEA. J lost 7 bases, V lost 1 base, and 9 bases had no gene match. The CDR3 reads CSVEAWTSGRLNEQYF. The DNA of the CDR3 is TGCAGCGTTGAAGCCTGGACTAGCGGGAGGTTAAATGAGCAGTACTTC.

V and J are TRBV4-2 and TRBJ2-1; 10 bases are a match to TRBD2. With V trimmed by 3 bases and J by 5 bases, 7 bases remained unmatched. Germline-derived CDR1 and CDR2 are LGHNA and YNFKEQ. The CDR3 has 16 residues. The CDR3 spells CASSHRAGGLDNEQFF. The CDR3 bases are TGTGCCAGCAGCCACCGAGCGGGGGGGCTGGACAATGAGCAGTTCTTC.

There are a few counts of this clonotype. The chain employs TRBV7-9 and TRBJ2-1; 11 nucleotides line up with TRBD2. V lost 5 bases and J lost 3; bases outside the gene matches: 3. The CDR3 totals 15 residues. Germline V lookup: CDR1 SEHNR, CDR2 FQNEAQ (reference sequence). The CDR3 reads CASSLTSGIYNEQFF. As DNA, the CDR3 is TGTGCCAGCAGCCTGACTAGCGGGATCTACAATGAGCAGTTCTTC.

The chain links TRBV28 to TRBJ2-3; 8 nucleotides align to TRBD1. Germline V gene sequence: CDR1 MDHEN, CDR2 SYDVKM. V gave up 1 base and J gave up 2 bases; unmatched junction bases: 8. The length of the CDR3 is 17 residues. CDR3 DNA: TGTGCCAGCAGTTTATCCCCCGGGACAGGCGACACAGATACGCAGTATTTT. Protein sequence: CASSLSPGTGDTDTQYF.

The rearrangement links TRBV29-1 to TRBJ2-7; 11 nucleotides align to TRBD2. The assigned J gene may be wrong: the sequence end matches TRBJ2-5 better. Per germline, CDR1 SQVTM and CDR2 ANQGSEA. The CDR3 length is 12 residues. In DNA form, the CDR3 reads TGCAGCGTTGGACTAGCGGGGAGGACCCAGTACTTC. This translates into CSVGLAGRTQYF.

On this clonotype: The junction does not match germline at one end; this may be a read error. The V and J genes are TRBV27 and TRBJ2-5, with D tentatively TRBD1 (5 bases). There are 16 residues in the CDR3. Germline V gives CDR1 MNHEY, CDR2 SMNVEV (reference sequence). CDR3 sequence reads: CANSLSPRGTQETQYF. DNA for the CDR3: TGTGCCAACAGTTTATCACCTAGGGGCACCCAAGAGACCCAGTACTTC.

This clonotype was seen only a few times. The chain couples TRBV6-5 to TRBJ2-3; maybe TRBD2 (5 bases). From germline, CDR1 is MNHEY and CDR2 SVGAGI. This CDR3 contains 15 residues. Trimming cost V 6 bases and J 3 bases, with 16 bases left between them. The CDR3 DNA sequence: TGTGCCAGCAGGGATACTAGGAGTGGGACAGATACGCAGTATTTT. Residues: CASRDTRSGTDTQYF.

This clonotype was counted at least ten times. The chain recombines TRBV12-3 or TRBV12-4 with TRBJ2-5, with 10 nucleotides matching TRBD2. With V trimmed by 5 bases and J by 2 bases, 5 bases remained unmatched. The CDR3 extends over 15 amino acids. CDR3 sequence reads: CASSTSGAQQETQYF. The CDR3 DNA reads TGTGCCAGCAGTACTAGCGGGGCCCAGCAAGAGACCCAGTACTTC.

Only a few counts were recorded for this clonotype. V usage is TRBV5-1 and J usage is TRBJ2-5; 8 bases are a match to TRBD2. CDR1 is SGHRS, CDR2 YFSETQ, per germline. The CDR3 is made up of 16 amino acids. J lost 4 bases, V lost 4 bases, and 12 bases had no gene match. The CDR3 nucleotides are TGCGCCAGCAGCCCCCGGGATAGCGGGGTCGGAGAGACCCAGTACTTC. Translation: CASSPRDSGVGETQYF.

The chain joins TRBV2 to TRBJ2-4, with D perhaps TRBD1 (6 bases). Judging by the DNA end, TRBJ2-5 fits better; the J call may be wrong. Germline CDR1 SNHLY, CDR2 FYNNEI. The CDR3 length is 16 residues. The CDR3 nucleotides read TGTGCCAGCACCCCTTTGGACAGTCCCCAGGGAGAGACCCAGTACTTC. It is translated as CASTPLDSPQGETQYF.

This clonotype was counted a few times. V is TRBV27 and J is TRBJ1-2; no clear D gene. Trimming stripped 4 bases from V and 8 bases from J, with 20 bases between. The CDR3 extends over 15 amino acids. Germline V gene lookup returns CDR1 MNHEY and CDR2 SMNVEV (reference sequence). This CDR3 is CASSSSGKLRDGYTF. The CDR3 nucleotides read TGTGCCAGCAGTTCGAGTGGCAAGTTAAGAGACGGCTACACCTTC.

The V call is TRBV5-1, the J call TRBJ2-4, with D perhaps TRBD1 or TRBD2 (6 bases each). The J call may be incorrect, as the DNA end agrees better with TRBJ2-7. CDR1 is SGHRS and CDR2 is YFSETQ in the germline V gene. The CDR3 runs to 15 residues. The CDR3 reads CASSFRQAGIYEQYF. In DNA, the CDR3 is TGCGCCAGCAGCTTCCGACAGGCGGGGATCTACGAGCAGTACTTC.

There are a few counts of this clonotype. The V call is TRBV4-3, the J call TRBJ1-2; 7 bases match TRBD1. After removal of 0 bases from V and 8 bases from J, the junction contained 12 bases not matched to a gene. Germline CDR1 and CDR2: LGHNA and YSLEER. The CDR3 spans 16 residues. The CDR3 DNA is TGCGCCAGCAGCCAAGAAACAGGGGTTCGGGGAGGCGGCTACACCTTC. Residues: CASSQETGVRGGGYTF.

The V call is TRBV5-1, the J call TRBJ2-1; D tentatively reads TRBD1 or TRBD2 (6 bases each). With 4 bases removed from V and 5 bases from J, the gap between germline ends came to 13 bases. There are 14 residues in the CDR3. Germline V gene sequence: CDR1 SGHRS, CDR2 YFSETQ. CDR3 sequence reads: CASSRGALDNEQFF. In DNA, the CDR3 is TGCGCCAGCAGCAGGGGGGCTCTCGACAATGAGCAGTTCTTC. Full variable domain (outside the CDR3, taken from reference TRBV5-1 and TRBJ2-1): KAGVTQTPRYLIKTRGQQVTLSCSPISGHRSVSWYQQTPGQGLQFLFEYFSETQRNKGNFPGRFSGRQFSNSRSEMNVSTLELGDSALYLCASSRGALDNEQFFGPGTRLTVL.

The chain recombines TRBV20-1 with TRBJ1-6, with D possibly being TRBD1 (5 bases). V was shortened by 1 base and J by 8 bases, with 9 bases between the two germline ends. The germline V gene has CDR1 DFQATT and CDR2 SNEGSKA (reference sequence). This CDR3 has 13 amino acids. The CDR3 loop is CSARGGWDSPLHF. CDR3 bases: TGCAGTGCTAGAGGGGGGTGGGATTCACCCCTCCACTTT.

The chain is built from TRBV7-9 and TRBJ2-6; D is unresolved. CDR1 and CDR2 (germline): SEHNR, FQNEAQ (reference sequence). V was pared by 4 bases and J by 2 bases, with 9 bases between. The CDR3 covers 15 residues. The CDR3 region has the DNA TGTGCCAGCAGCTGCTCAGGCCCTGGGGCCAACGTCCTGACTTTC. It yields the protein CASSCSGPGANVLTF.

This clonotype came up once. The chain links TRBV4-1 to TRBJ1-2; D may be TRBD1 (6 bases). There are 16 residues in the CDR3. Germline lookup yields CDR1 MGHRA and CDR2 YSYEKL. V lost 4 bases and J 2 bases, leaving 17 bases between the germline ends. This CDR3 is CASSPTGRTANYGYTF. CDR3 nucleotide sequence: TGCGCCAGCAGCCCCACAGGCCGGACAGCAAACTATGGCTACACCTTC.

Regarding this clonotype: At one boundary the junction diverges from the germline segment, which might be a read error. The chain carries TRBV4-3 and TRBJ2-3, with TRBD1 as a possible D gene (5 bases). The CDR3 covers 16 residues. The germline gives CDR1 LGHNA, CDR2 YSLEER. CDR3 protein: CASSQDRLTNTGTQYF. The CDR3 DNA sequence: TGCGCCAGCAGCCAAGACAGGCTAACCAACACAGGTACGCAGTATTTT.

The chain links TRBV5-1 to TRBJ2-5, with unresolved D. TRBJ2-7 matches the DNA end more closely, so the J call is doubtful. The CDR3 extends over 13 amino acids. Looked up from germline, CDR1 is SGHRS and CDR2 is YFSETQ. CDR3 coding DNA: TGCGCCAGCAGCTTGGCCAGGAGCGACGAGCAGTACTTC. It translates to CASSLARSDEQYF.

The chain employs TRBV18 and TRBJ1-6; D remains ambiguous. Trimming took off 5 bases at V and 8 bases at J, with 16 bases between the two ends. The CDR3 consists of 15 residues. The germline CDR1 and CDR2 sequences are KGHSH and LQKENI. CDR3 bases: TGTGCCAGCTCAACTGCAGAGGGCAAGGATTCACCCCTCCACTTT. As protein: CASSTAEGKDSPLHF.

The chain couples TRBV20-1 to TRBJ2-5; 10 bases are shared with TRBD2. Looked up from germline, CDR1 is DFQATT and CDR2 is SNEGSKA (reference sequence). The CDR3 loop spans 15 amino acids. Trimming at V came to 4 bases and at J to 4 bases, leaving 9 bases not matched to a gene. CDR3 amino acids: CSATVTSGVAETQYF. DNA of the CDR3: TGCAGTGCTACCGTCACTAGCGGGGTTGCAGAGACCCAGTACTTC.

The chain combines TRBV10-3 with TRBJ2-1; 13 bases agree with TRBD2. This CDR3 is 19 amino acids long. Germline values: CDR1 ENHRY, CDR2 SYGVKD. J gave up 1 base and V 6 bases, and 12 bases lay outside the gene matches. The CDR3 nucleotides read TGTGCCATCAGGCCCGAAACTAGCGGGGGGGTTCGATCCTACAATGAGCAGTTCTTC. Translating it yields CAIRPETSGGVRSYNEQFF.

J is TRBJ2-1 and V is TRBV4-1; D might be TRBD2 (6 bases). V lost 0 bases, J lost 7 bases, and 16 bases lay in between. CDR3 length equals 16 residues. Germline assignment: CDR1 MGHRA and CDR2 YSYEKL. CDR3 amino acids: CASSQDASMGGNEQFF. CDR3 bases: TGCGCCAGCAGCCAAGATGCAAGTATGGGGGGTAATGAGCAGTTCTTC.

The J gene is TRBJ2-2, the V gene TRBV5-1; 12 bases are shared with TRBD2. CDR3 length: 20 amino acids. Germline V gene data show CDR1 as SGHRS and CDR2 as YFSETQ. The V gene end was trimmed by 2 bases and the J gene end by 3 bases; junction bases not matched to a gene: 14. In DNA form, the CDR3 reads TGCGCCAGCAGCTTACTACCCCCACGACTAGCGGGGGCCTACACCGGGGAGCTGTTTTTT. Translation gives CASSLLPPRLAGAYTGELFF.